This T cell receptor beta chain was captured by sequencing in a study of blood T cell repertoires in COVID-19. Across the study: Acute and convalescent COVID-19 specimens originated in the United States, Italy and Spain. The analysed material was cDNA or gDNA that came from T cells, B-cell-depleted T cells, or PBMCs.

As handled by the study authors: From reference gene primer amplification, estimates of nucleated cell counts were derived. Assay: immunoSEQ multiplex PCR; the TCRdb copy retains only in-frame clones and omits some. V and J calls and clone size are as listed in that table; D and trimming were resolved from the DNA. The sample holds under 200,000 clones, more than 70% seen once. Material: peripheral blood. This TCR was recovered from a middle-aged man who had recovered from COVID-19.

The CDR3 bases are TGTGCCAGCAGCCGCGACTACAAGGACATTCAGTACTTC. Translation gives CASSRDYKDIQYF. The genes are TRBV7-2 and TRBJ2-4; possible D gene TRBD2, 5 bases. This CDR3 region has 13 residues. The V gene's germline CDR1 is SGHTA and CDR2 FQGNSA. V lost 5 bases and J lost 8, with 13 bases in between.